These 15 T cell receptor beta chains came from one sample sequenced in a study of blood T cell repertoires in COVID-19. Assay: immunoSEQ multiplex PCR; the TCRdb copy retains only in-frame clones and omits some. The table records more than 90,000 clones, 70% to 90% of them present only once. Sequencing was performed on peripheral blood. Receptors originate from a human donor in a cohort sampled during active COVID-19.

The CDR3 loop reads CASSATSGGTHEQFF. The CDR3, as DNA: TGTGCCAGCAGTGCTACTAGCGGGGGGACCCATGAGCAGTTCTTC. The gene calls are TRBV6-4 and TRBJ2-1, with TRBD2 matching over 12 bases. CDR3 length equals 15 residues. Unmatched junction bases numbered 6, after V lost 4 bases and J lost 8 bases. The germline gives CDR1 MRHNA, CDR2 SNTAGT.

The sample holds one count of this clone. The chain links TRBV15 to TRBJ1-6; D is uncertain. Germline CDR1 reads LNHNV; CDR2 reads YYDKDF (reference sequence). This CDR3 contains 14 residues. V lost 1 base and J lost 6, with 7 bases in between. In nucleotides, the CDR3 is TGTGCCACCAGCAGAGGAGGCCCTAATTCACCCCTCCACTTT. Protein: CATSRGGPNSPLHF.

This sequence joins TRBV6-6 and TRBJ1-1, with 7 bases aligning to TRBD1. From germline, CDR1 is MNHNY and CDR2 SVGAGI (reference sequence). This CDR3 contains 15 residues. V lost 5 bases and J lost 0; bases outside the gene matches: 6. CDR3 sequence (DNA): TGTGCCAGCAGTAGGATGCAGGGGGTGAACACTGAAGCTTTCTTT. This sequence encodes CASSRMQGVNTEAFF.

J is TRBJ2-4 and V is TRBV5-1, with D possibly TRBD1 on 6 matching bases. The CDR3 spans 16 residues. Per germline, CDR1 SGHRS and CDR2 YFSETQ. The germline V and J ends were trimmed by 3 bases and 0 bases, with 13 bases remaining between them. The CDR3 DNA sequence: TGCGCCAGCAGCTGGGGCCCGACAGGAGCCAAAAACATTCAGTACTTC. Translated, it gives CASSWGPTGAKNIQYF.

The rearrangement uses TRBV9 and TRBJ2-7; D uncertain. Germline CDR1 is SGDLS and CDR2 is YYNGEE. Trimming took off 0 bases at V and 3 bases at J, with 13 bases between the two ends. The CDR3 contains 15 residues. The CDR3 DNA is TGTGCCAGCAGCGTAGACCCGGGTCCAGACTACGAGCAGTACTTC. This sequence encodes CASSVDPGPDYEQYF.

The chain combines TRBV7-9 with TRBJ2-1; the D gene is possibly TRBD2 (6 bases). This CDR3 is 14 amino acids long. Germline-derived CDR1 and CDR2 are SEHNR and FQNEAQ (reference sequence). V dropped 4 bases and J dropped 5 bases, with 12 bases sitting between them. Written as DNA, the CDR3 is TGTGCCAGCAGCTACCGGGACTTAAACAATGAGCAGTTCTTC. Amino acids: CASSYRDLNNEQFF. The full variable domain, with the rest looked up from reference TRBV7-9 and TRBJ2-1, is DTGVSQNPRHKITKRGQNVTFRCDPISEHNRLYWYRQTLGQGPEFLTYFQNEAQLEKSRLLSDRFSAERPKGSFSTLEIQRTEQGDSAMYLCASSYRDLNNEQFFGPGTRLTVL.

This chain connects TRBV28 to TRBJ2-3; 9 bases are a match to TRBD1. V was clipped by 10 bases and J by 4 bases; unmatched bases: 15. Per germline, CDR1 MDHEN and CDR2 SYDVKM. The CDR3 covers 16 residues. The CDR3 loop is CAIVDRDRAPSDTQYF. The CDR3, as DNA: TGTGCCATCGTAGACCGGGACAGGGCACCATCAGATACGCAGTATTTT.

This chain uses TRBV5-4 with TRBJ1-3; 7 bases match TRBD1. This CDR3 has 17 residues. Germline loops: CDR1 SGHNT, CDR2 YYREEE (reference sequence). The V gene end was trimmed by 4 bases and the J gene end by 4 bases; junction bases not matched to a gene: 14. The CDR3 coding sequence is TGTGCCAGCAGCGTCAACCTCAGGGGGAGTTCCGGAAACACCATATATTTT. Amino acid sequence: CASSVNLRGSSGNTIYF.

This chain joins TRBV29-1 and TRBJ1-1; D gene unclear. The CDR3 runs 13 residues. CDR1 is SQVTM, CDR2 ANQGSEA, per germline. Trimming left V 1 base short and J 2 bases short, with 8 bases between. CDR3 nucleotide sequence: TGCAGCGTTGAAGCTTTAGCCAACACTGAAGCTTTCTTT. Encoded protein: CSVEALANTEAFF.

This chain joins TRBV11-3 and TRBJ2-1; 12 nucleotides match TRBD2. The ends lost 1 base at V and 7 bases at J; junction bases unmatched: 8. Germline-derived CDR1 and CDR2 are SGHNT and YENEEA. The CDR3 has 17 amino acids. This chain's CDR3 is CASSLAILAGGTNEQFF. The CDR3 DNA sequence: TGTGCCAGCAGCTTAGCTATACTAGCGGGAGGTACGAATGAGCAGTTCTTC.

The J gene is TRBJ2-5, the V gene TRBV5-1, with D tentatively TRBD1 (5 bases). Trimming removed 1 base from V and 4 bases from J, with 14 bases in between. CDR1 is SGHRS, CDR2 YFSETQ, per germline. The CDR3 runs 15 residues. CDR3 sequence: CASSLRRGTGETQYF. In DNA form, the CDR3 reads TGCGCCAGCAGCTTGAGAAGGGGAACCGGAGAGACCCAGTACTTC.

This clone was observed once. The J gene is TRBJ1-2, the V gene TRBV7-2, with D unclear. Per germline, CDR1 SGHTA and CDR2 FQGNSA. V lost 1 base, J lost 5 bases, and 14 bases lay in between. The CDR3 is made up of 15 amino acids. The DNA of the CDR3 is TGTGCCAGCAGCTTAGAGTCTGAGGGAGGGTATGGCTACACCTTC. The encoded protein is CASSLESEGGYGYTF.

The chain employs TRBV24-1 and TRBJ2-5; 11 bases fit TRBD1. The CDR3 is made up of 18 amino acids. Per the germline V gene, CDR1 is KGHDR and CDR2 is SFDVKD. Unmatched junction bases numbered 11, after V lost 2 bases and J lost 4 bases. In DNA, the CDR3 is TGTGCCACCAGTGATTGGGGGACAGGGGGGAAAGGAGGAGAGACCCAGTACTTC. Its translation: CATSDWGTGGKGGETQYF.

This chain joins TRBV15 and TRBJ1-5; 7 bases are shared with TRBD1. The CDR3 is made up of 15 amino acids. Germline CDR1 reads LNHNV; CDR2 reads YYDKDF (reference sequence). With V trimmed by 2 bases and J by 6 bases, 7 bases remained unmatched. CDR3 amino acids: CATSRRQGGGQPQHF. The CDR3 DNA reads TGTGCCACCAGCAGAAGACAGGGAGGAGGTCAGCCCCAGCATTTT.

The rearrangement uses TRBV11-1 and TRBJ2-1, with TRBD1 identical over 9 bases. There are 15 residues in the CDR3. CDR1 SGHAT and CDR2 FQDESV come from the germline V gene (reference sequence). Germline trimming cut 4 bases from V and 8 bases from J; bases unmatched to any gene: 9. The CDR3 nucleotides read TGTGCCAGCAGCTCTGGACAGGGGAGTTCGTATGAGCAGTTCTTC. Encoded protein: CASSSGQGSSYEQFF.